The clone carrying this TCR beta chain was counted between two and nine times. As yet, its antigen is unknown. One end of the junction does not line up with germline, which may come from a read error. Germline lookup yields CDR1 MNHEY and CDR2 SMNVEV (reference sequence). The length of the CDR3 is 15 residues. The data are from a study of T cells in Graves' hyperthyroidism and ophthalmopathy. Regarding the study as a whole: A model of 13 V-J features distinguished ophthalmopathy from stable hyperthyroidism. Researchers found most expanded thyroid clonotypes above 0.001 in blood as well.

The CDR3 regions of TCR beta were amplified from RNA transcripts. During a first-round RT-PCR of the TCR CDR3, the HTBI primer set was used. TCRdb passed the multiplex PCR reads through MiXCR, listing each CDR3 protein once. The table lists approximately 740,000 distinct CDR3 sequences, roughly 15% of them singletons. Source material: blood. This chain links TRBV27 with TRBJ2-7, with 9 bases matching TRBD1. This receptor was identified in a woman in her late teens or twenties with Graves' hyperthyroidism. This chain's CDR3 is CANSPLGQGPYEQCF. DNA for the CDR3: TGTGCCAACTCACCTTTGGGACAGGGTCCCTACGAGCAGTGCTTC.